This T cell receptor beta chain stems from a study of cytomegalovirus exposure and HLA in healthy donors. At the level of the study: There were 75 million to 95 million unique TCRs (from HLA-typed donors) in an early data release. General observations from the study: There were a few CMV-associated chains whose specificity for CMV antigens was confirmed in vitro. A later analysis linked 15,000 to 20,000 TCR beta sequences to HLA alleles at 0.05 false discovery rate.

A multiplex PCR was run with 60 Vbeta primers and 13 Jbeta primers. The protocol was immunoSEQ multiplex PCR, while the TCRdb copy is restricted to in-frame clones and leaves out a portion. This sample has about 160,000 clones; roughly 89% occur once, and the top ten carry about 0.93%. The germline gives CDR1 SGHNT, CDR2 YYREEE (reference sequence). V was pared by 4 bases and J by 7 bases, with 8 bases of the junction left unmatched. The CDR3 consists of 14 residues. Note on this clone: Its antigen is unidentified.

The chain is built from TRBV5-4 and TRBJ2-5; TRBD2 matches at 9 bases. Sequencing used PBMCs. The receptor's source is a woman aged 25 to 39 in good health and CMV-seronegative. CDR3 nucleotides: TGTGCCAGCAGCCCGATGGGGCGGGGGGGGACCCAGTACTTC. Amino acid sequence: CASSPMGRGGTQYF.